This T cell receptor (beta chain) was captured by sequencing in a study of blood T cells in healthy people across ages. The length of the CDR3 is 12 residues. V lost 3 bases, J lost 9 bases, and 9 bases lay in between. CDR1 is SNHLY, CDR2 FYNNEI, per germline. Primed by a sample-barcoded 5' primer and a J-beta primer mix, a second PCR proceeded for about 7 to 11 cycles. A minimum of 2.5 million CDR3-containing paired-end reads was obtained for each sample. TCRdb reprocessed the 5' RACE reads with MiXCR, giving one entry per CDR3 protein. This table has 1.5 million to 2 million distinct CDR3 sequences, 39% appearing once. There are a few counts of this clonotype.

This chain connects TRBV2 to TRBJ2-1, with a tentative D call TRBD2 (6 bases). Sequenced: blood. The sequence derives from a human donor in good health. The CDR3 is CASSERGFEQFF. The CDR3 DNA reads as TGTGCCAGCAGTGAGCGGGGCTTTGAGCAGTTCTTC.